A single T cell receptor (beta chain) is shown here with its context. Its antigen is not identified. Repertoires were generated with immunoSEQ multiplex PCR, while TCRdb's copy carries only in-frame clones and drops some. Found here are about 6,700 clones, 60% to 75% of them singletons; the top ten hold roughly two fifths. The V segment lost 0 bases and the J segment 4 bases; nucleotides outside the gene matches: 6. Germline V gives CDR1 SGDLS, CDR2 YYNGEE. The CDR3 loop spans 16 amino acids. The sample is drawn from a study of somatic mutations in cytotoxic T cells in rheumatoid arthritis. General study findings and limits: Rheumatoid arthritis patients, but not healthy controls, exhibited increasing CD8+ clonality with age.

The rearrangement uses TRBV9 and TRBJ2-3, with 9 bases lining up with TRBD2. Input material: CD8+ T cells sorted from blood. This TCR derives from a man aged 35-49 years in good health. The CDR3 here is CASSVEGGGVADTQYF. For the CDR3, the DNA is TGTGCCAGCAGCGTAGAGGGCGGGGGGGTTGCAGATACGCAGTATTTT.